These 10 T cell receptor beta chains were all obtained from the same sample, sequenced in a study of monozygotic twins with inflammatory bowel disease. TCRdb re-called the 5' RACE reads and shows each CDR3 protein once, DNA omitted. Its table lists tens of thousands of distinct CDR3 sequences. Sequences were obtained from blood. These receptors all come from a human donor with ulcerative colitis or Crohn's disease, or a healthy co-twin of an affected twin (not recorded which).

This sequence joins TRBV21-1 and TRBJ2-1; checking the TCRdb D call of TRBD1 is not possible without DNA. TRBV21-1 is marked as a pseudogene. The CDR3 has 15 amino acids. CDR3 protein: CASSPRTGTYNEQFF.

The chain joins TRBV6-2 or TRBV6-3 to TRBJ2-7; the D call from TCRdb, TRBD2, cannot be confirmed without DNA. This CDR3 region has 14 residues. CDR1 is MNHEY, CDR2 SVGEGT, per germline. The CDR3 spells CAAERDPAHYEQYF.

The CDR3 reads CASSLVLGTGELFF. The chain carries TRBV5-1 and TRBJ2-2. From germline, CDR1 is SGHRS and CDR2 YFSETQ. The CDR3 is 14 residues long.

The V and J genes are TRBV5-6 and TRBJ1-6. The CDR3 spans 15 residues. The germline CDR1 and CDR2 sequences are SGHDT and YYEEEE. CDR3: CASSLGDLDNSPLHF. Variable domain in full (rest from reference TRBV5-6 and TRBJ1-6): DAGVTQSPTHLIKTRGQQVTLRCSPKSGHDTVSWYQQALGQGPQFIFQYYEEEERQRGNFPDRFSGHQFPNYSSELNVNALLLGDSALYLCASSLGDLDNSPLHFGNGTRLTVT.

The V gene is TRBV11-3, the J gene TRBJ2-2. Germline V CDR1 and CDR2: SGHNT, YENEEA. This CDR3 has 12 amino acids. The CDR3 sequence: CASSLGAGELIF.

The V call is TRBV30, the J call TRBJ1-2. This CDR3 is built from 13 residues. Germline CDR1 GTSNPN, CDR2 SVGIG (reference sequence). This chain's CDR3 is CAWSLDGVYGYTF.

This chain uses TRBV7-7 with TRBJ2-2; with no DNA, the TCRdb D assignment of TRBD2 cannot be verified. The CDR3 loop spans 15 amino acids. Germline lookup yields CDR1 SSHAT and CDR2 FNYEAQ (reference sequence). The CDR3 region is CASSPGLAGTGELFF.

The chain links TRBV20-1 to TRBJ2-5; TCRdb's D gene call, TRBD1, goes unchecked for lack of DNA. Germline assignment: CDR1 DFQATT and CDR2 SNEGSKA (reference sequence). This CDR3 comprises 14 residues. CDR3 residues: CSFQTAGREETQYF.

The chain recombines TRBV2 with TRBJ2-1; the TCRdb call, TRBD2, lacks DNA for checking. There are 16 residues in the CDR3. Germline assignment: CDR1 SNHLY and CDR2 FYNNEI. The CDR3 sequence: CASKRGTSAFYNEQFF.

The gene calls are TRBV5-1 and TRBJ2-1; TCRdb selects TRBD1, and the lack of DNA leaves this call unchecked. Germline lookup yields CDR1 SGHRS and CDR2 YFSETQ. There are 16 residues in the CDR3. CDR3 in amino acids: CASSRLQGSMSNEQFF.